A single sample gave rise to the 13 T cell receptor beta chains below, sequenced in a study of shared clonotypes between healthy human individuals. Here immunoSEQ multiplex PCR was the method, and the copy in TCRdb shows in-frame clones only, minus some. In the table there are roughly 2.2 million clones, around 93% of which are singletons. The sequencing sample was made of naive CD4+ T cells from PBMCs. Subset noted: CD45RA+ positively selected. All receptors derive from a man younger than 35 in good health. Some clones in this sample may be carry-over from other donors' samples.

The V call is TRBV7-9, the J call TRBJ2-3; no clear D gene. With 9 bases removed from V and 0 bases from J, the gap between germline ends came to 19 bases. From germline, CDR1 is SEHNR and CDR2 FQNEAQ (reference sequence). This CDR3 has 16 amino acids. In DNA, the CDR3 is TGTGCCAGTCCCCCGGGCCCCCGCCGAAGCACAGATACGCAGTATTTT. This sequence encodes CASPPGPRRSTDTQYF.

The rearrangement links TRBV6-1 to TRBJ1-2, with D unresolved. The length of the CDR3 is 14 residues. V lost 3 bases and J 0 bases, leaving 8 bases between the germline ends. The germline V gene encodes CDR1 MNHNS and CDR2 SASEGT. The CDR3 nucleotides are TGTGCCAGCAGTGAGGGCAGCCCTAACTATGGCTACACCTTC. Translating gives CASSEGSPNYGYTF.

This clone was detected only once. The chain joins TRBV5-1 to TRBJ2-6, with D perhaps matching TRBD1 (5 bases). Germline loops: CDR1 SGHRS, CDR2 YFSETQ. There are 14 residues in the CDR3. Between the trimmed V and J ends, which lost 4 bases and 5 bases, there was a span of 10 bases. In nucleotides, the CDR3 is TGCGCCAGCAGCATGATGGACAGGGCCAACGTCCTGACTTTC. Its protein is CASSMMDRANVLTF.

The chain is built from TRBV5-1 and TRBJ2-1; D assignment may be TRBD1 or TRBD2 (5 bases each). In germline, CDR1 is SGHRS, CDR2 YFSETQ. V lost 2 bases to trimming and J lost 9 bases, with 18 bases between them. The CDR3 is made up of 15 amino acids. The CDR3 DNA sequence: TGCGCCAGCAGCTTTTTCAGGGAGACCCAGAGTGAGCAGTTCTTC. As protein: CASSFFRETQSEQFF.

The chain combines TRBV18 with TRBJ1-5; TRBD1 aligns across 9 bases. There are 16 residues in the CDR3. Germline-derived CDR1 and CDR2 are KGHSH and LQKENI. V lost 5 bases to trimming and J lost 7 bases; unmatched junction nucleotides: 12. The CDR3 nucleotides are TGTGCCAGCTCATCGGCCGGGACAGGGTCTTGGCAGCCCCAGCATTTT. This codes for CASSSAGTGSWQPQHF.

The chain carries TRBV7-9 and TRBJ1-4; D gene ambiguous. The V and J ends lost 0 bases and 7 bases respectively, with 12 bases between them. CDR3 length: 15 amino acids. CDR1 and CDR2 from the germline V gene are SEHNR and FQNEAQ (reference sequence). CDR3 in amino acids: CASSLAGRSVEKLFF. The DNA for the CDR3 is TGTGCCAGCAGCTTAGCAGGTCGGTCGGTTGAAAAACTGTTTTTT.

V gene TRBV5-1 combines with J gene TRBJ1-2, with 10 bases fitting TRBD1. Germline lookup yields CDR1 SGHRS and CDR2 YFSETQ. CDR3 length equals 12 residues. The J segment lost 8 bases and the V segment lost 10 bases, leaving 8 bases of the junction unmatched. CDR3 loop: CAGGTGEGGYTF. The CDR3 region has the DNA TGCGCCGGTGGGACAGGGGAAGGCGGCTACACCTTC.

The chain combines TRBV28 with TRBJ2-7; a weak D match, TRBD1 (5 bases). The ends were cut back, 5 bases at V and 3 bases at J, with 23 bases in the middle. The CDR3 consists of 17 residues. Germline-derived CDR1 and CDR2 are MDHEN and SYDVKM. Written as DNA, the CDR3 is TGTGCCAGCAGTGTCGACATTACCGGCAGGGCGTTCTACGAGCAGTACTTC. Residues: CASSVDITGRAFYEQYF.

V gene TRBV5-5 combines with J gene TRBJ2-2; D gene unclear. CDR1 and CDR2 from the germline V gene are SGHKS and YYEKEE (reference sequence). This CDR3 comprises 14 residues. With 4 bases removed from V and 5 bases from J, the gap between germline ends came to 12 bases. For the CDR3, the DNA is TGTGCCAGCAGCCTGGCAGCGAGAACCGGGGAGCTGTTTTTT. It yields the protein CASSLAARTGELFF.

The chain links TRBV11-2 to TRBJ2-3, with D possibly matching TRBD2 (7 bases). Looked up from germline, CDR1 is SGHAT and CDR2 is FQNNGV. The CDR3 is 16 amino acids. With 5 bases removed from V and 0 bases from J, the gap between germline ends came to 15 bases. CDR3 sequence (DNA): TGTGCCAGCAGCCTAGGGGGGAGGGCTAGCACAGATACGCAGTATTTT. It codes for CASSLGGRASTDTQYF.

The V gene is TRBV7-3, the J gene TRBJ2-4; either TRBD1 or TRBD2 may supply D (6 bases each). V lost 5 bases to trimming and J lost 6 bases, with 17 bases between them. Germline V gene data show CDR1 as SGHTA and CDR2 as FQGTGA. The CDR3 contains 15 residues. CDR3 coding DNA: TGTGCCAGCAGCCCAGGGGCGGGGCAGGGAAACATTCAGTACTTC. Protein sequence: CASSPGAGQGNIQYF.

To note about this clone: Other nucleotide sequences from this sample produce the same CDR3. As DNA, the CDR3 is TGTGCCAGCAGCGTACAGGGGGGCGGCTACACCTTC. Its protein product is CASSVQGGGYTF. The J gene is TRBJ1-2, the V gene TRBV9, with 7 bases aligning to TRBD1. Germline assignment: CDR1 SGDLS and CDR2 YYNGEE. The CDR3 loop spans 12 amino acids. Trimming at V came to 1 base and at J to 8 bases, leaving 2 bases not matched to a gene.

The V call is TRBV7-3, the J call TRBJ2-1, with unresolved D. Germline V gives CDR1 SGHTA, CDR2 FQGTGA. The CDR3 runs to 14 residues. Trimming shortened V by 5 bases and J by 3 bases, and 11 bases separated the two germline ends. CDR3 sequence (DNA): TGTGCCAGCAGCCCTAGTTTTAGCTACAATGAGCAGTTCTTC. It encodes CASSPSFSYNEQFF.